The next 12 T cell receptor beta chains were all read from a single sample in a study of regulatory T cells in long-lasting Graves disease. To make TCR beta libraries, researchers used iRepertoire HTBI primers and Arm-PCR of CDR3 regions. TCRdb re-analysed the multiplex PCR reads in MiXCR, keeping a single row per CDR3 protein. The sample shows approximately 540,000 distinct CDR3 sequences, 12% of them seen only once. The time point here: newly diagnosed GD, antithyroid drugs for less than 3 months. The authors made the TCR library using RNA they extracted from PBMCs. These data were also reused for a study on T cells in Graves' hyperthyroidism and ophthalmopathy.

The sample was peripheral blood mononuclear cells (PBMCs), taken at new diagnosis, from a patient treated with antithyroid drugs. The receptor set was obtained from a woman under 40 with Graves disease.

Many counts were recorded for this clonotype. This chain uses TRBV20-1 with TRBJ2-1, with a tentative D call TRBD2 (7 bases). V was clipped by 5 bases and J by 8 bases, with 19 bases between them. The CDR3 totals 14 residues. From germline, CDR1 is DFQATT and CDR2 SNEGSKA (reference sequence). In DNA, the CDR3 is TGCAGTGCTTTCAAGGGGGGGACTGGGGATGAGCAGTTCTTC. It yields the protein CSAFKGGTGDEQFF.

This clonotype was counted between two and nine times. The chain joins TRBV9 to TRBJ1-1, with unresolved D. Looked up from germline, CDR1 is SGDLS and CDR2 is YYNGEE. V lost 4 bases to trimming and J lost 3 bases, with 16 bases between them. This CDR3 spans 15 amino acids. The CDR3 reads CASSPRLGIYTEAFF. The CDR3 coding sequence is TGTGCCAGCAGCCCTCGCCTGGGTATCTACACTGAAGCTTTCTTT.

This clonotype was counted only a few times. The chain is built from TRBV29-1 and TRBJ2-3, with D perhaps being TRBD1 or TRBD2 (5 bases each). The CDR3 totals 10 residues. V was shortened by 6 bases and J by 11 bases, with 12 bases between the two germline ends. From germline, CDR1 is SQVTM and CDR2 ANQGSEA. CDR3 coding DNA: TGCAGCGTAGAGGCTGGGGGGCAGTATTTT. Translation: CSVEAGGQYF.

The V and J genes are TRBV30 and TRBJ2-7, with 11 bases that match TRBD2. The CDR3 is made up of 15 amino acids. The J segment lost 4 bases and the V segment lost 4 bases, leaving 9 bases of the junction unmatched. From germline, CDR1 is GTSNPN and CDR2 SVGIG (reference sequence). This chain's CDR3 is CAWTPGLAVSYEQYF. The CDR3 coding sequence is TGTGCCTGGACACCGGGACTAGCGGTATCTTACGAGCAGTACTTC.

In this sample, this clonotype turned up many times. The V call is TRBV20-1, the J call TRBJ1-5; D is possibly TRBD1 (5 bases). Trimming removed 1 base from V and 0 bases from J, with 7 bases in between. The CDR3 loop spans 14 amino acids. Germline-derived CDR1 and CDR2 are DFQATT and SNEGSKA (reference sequence). CDR3 in DNA: TGCAGTGCTAGAGTTGGGGGTAGCAATCAGCCCCAGCATTTT. This translates into CSARVGGSNQPQHF.

This clonotype was detected ten times or more. The chain uses TRBV30 and TRBJ1-5; 7 nucleotides agree with TRBD1. Germline V gene lookup returns CDR1 GTSNPN and CDR2 SVGIG (reference sequence). The junction had 6 bases not matched to a gene; V was cut back by 1 base and J by 6 bases. The CDR3 loop spans 14 amino acids. The CDR3 sequence: CAWSGDRARQPQHF. The CDR3 DNA reads as TGTGCCTGGAGTGGAGACAGGGCGCGTCAGCCCCAGCATTTT.

This clonotype came up a few times. The chain couples TRBV4-3 to TRBJ1-3; maybe TRBD1 (5 bases). The CDR3 loop spans 15 amino acids. V was cut by 4 bases and J by 0 bases, with 10 bases left in between. Germline V CDR1 and CDR2: LGHNA, YSLEER. The CDR3 DNA follows: TGCGCCAGCAGCCTCGACAGATACTCTGGAAACACCATATATTTT. Translation gives CASSLDRYSGNTIYF.

As regards this clonotype: This could be a read error, since a much larger clone is one nucleotide away. The rearrangement links TRBV2 to TRBJ1-1; D remains ambiguous. Germline loops: CDR1 SNHLY, CDR2 FYNNEI. V was clipped by 6 bases and J by 1 base, with 12 bases between them. The CDR3 totals 14 residues. Here the CDR3 DNA reads TGTGCCAGCAGATACCGGGCAGGGAACACTGAAGCTTTCTTT. Protein: CASRYRAGNTEAFF.

This clonotype was detected many times. V and J are TRBV9 and TRBJ1-2; D is unclear. The CDR3 has 15 residues. Trimming left V 1 base short and J 2 bases short, with 12 bases between. Looked up from germline, CDR1 is SGDLS and CDR2 is YYNGEE. The CDR3: CASSVTLTENYGYTF. The CDR3 DNA follows: TGTGCCAGCAGCGTAACACTGACGGAGAACTATGGCTACACCTTC.

This clonotype was seen at least ten times. This rearrangement joins TRBV28 to TRBJ1-1; D gene ambiguous. V was pared by 9 bases and J by 4 bases, with 21 bases between. This CDR3 contains 15 residues. The V gene's germline CDR1 is MDHEN and CDR2 SYDVKM. CDR3 loop: CASDLEARLGTEAFF. DNA of the CDR3: TGTGCCAGTGATTTGGAGGCACGCCTCGGCACTGAAGCTTTCTTT.

In its sample, this clonotype was seen many times. This chain joins TRBV27 and TRBJ2-3; D is undetermined. Germline CDR1 and CDR2: MNHEY and SMNVEV (reference sequence). The ends were cut back, 0 bases at V and 0 bases at J, with 7 bases in the middle. The CDR3 contains 15 residues. CDR3 residues: CASSLSRSSTDTQYF. Here the CDR3 DNA reads TGTGCCAGCAGTTTATCGCGGTCGAGCACAGATACGCAGTATTTT.

Regarding this clonotype: The junction differs from germline at one of its ends, possibly a read error. The V and J genes are TRBV5-1 and TRBJ2-3; possible D gene TRBD2, 5 bases. Per the germline V gene, CDR1 is SGHRS and CDR2 is YFSETQ. The CDR3 is 15 residues long. The CDR3 loop is CASSLFLARTDTQYF. CDR3 DNA sequence: TGTGCCAGCAGCTTATTTCTAGCTCGTACAGATACGCAGTATTTT.